Below, one T cell receptor beta chain is given with its context. This record belongs to a study of control samples from healthy donors and cancer patients. Data came from immunoSEQ multiplex PCR; TCRdb stores just in-frame clones and leaves some out. The sample records about 46,000 clones, 88% being singletons. CDR1 and CDR2 (germline): MNHEY, SMNVEV (reference sequence). V gave up 10 bases and J gave up 1 base; unmatched junction bases: 7. The CDR3 length is 13 residues. This chain links TRBV27 with TRBJ2-7, with TRBD1 identical over 7 bases. Sequenced: PBMCs. This receptor was obtained from a man aged 45 to 65 with head and neck cancer. In DNA form, the CDR3 reads TGTGCCACCCGACAGGGTTTATCCTACGAGCAGTACTTC. As protein: CATRQGLSYEQYF.